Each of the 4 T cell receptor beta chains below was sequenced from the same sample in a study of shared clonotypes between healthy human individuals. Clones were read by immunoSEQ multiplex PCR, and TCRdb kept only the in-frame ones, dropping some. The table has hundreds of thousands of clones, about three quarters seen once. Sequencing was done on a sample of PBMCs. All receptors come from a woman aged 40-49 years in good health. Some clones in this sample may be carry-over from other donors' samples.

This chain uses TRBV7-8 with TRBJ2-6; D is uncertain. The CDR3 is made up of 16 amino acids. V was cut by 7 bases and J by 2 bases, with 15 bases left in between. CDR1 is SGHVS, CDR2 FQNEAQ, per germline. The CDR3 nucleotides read TGTGCCAGCACCCCATATGGGCAAACTGGGGCCAACGTCCTGACTTTC. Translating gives CASTPYGQTGANVLTF. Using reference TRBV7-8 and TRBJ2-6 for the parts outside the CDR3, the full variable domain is GAGVSQSPRYKVAKRGQDVALRCDPISGHVSLFWYQQALGQGPEFLTYFQNEAQLDKSGLPSDRFFAERPEGSVSTLKIQRTQQEDSAVYLCASTPYGQTGANVLTFGAGSRLTVL.

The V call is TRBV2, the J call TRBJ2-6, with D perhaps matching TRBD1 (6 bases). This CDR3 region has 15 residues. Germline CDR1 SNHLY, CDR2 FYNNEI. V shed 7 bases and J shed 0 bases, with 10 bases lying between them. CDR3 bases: TGTGCCAGCACGAGGACAGACTCTGGGGCCAACGTCCTGACTTTC. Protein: CASTRTDSGANVLTF.

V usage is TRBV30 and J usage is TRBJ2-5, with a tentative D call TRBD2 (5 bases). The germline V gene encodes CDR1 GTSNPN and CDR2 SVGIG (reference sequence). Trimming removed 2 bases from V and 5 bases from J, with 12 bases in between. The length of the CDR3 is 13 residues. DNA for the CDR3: TGTGCCTGGAGTCGGGGAGTTGTGGAGACCCAGTACTTC. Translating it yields CAWSRGVVETQYF.

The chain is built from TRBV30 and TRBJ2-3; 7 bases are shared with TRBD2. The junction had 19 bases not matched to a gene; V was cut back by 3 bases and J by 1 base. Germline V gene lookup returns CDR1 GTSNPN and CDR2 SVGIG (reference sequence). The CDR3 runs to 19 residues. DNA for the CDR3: TGTGCCTGGAGCGCTCTTAGGGGAGGGATCTGGGGGGGCACAGATACGCAGTATTTT. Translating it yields CAWSALRGGIWGGTDTQYF.